This T cell receptor (beta chain) was recovered during a study of T-cell memory formation after mild COVID-19 (dated by TCRdb to the early 2020s). Regarding the study in general: TCR sequence clusters from the two donors were largely donor specific. Longitudinal TCRalpha and TCRbeta repertoire sequencing tracked T-cell clones expanding and contracting after mild COVID-19 in a couple of donors. The cohort comprised two young, previously healthy adult volunteers, one female and one male. Findings and caveats that apply to the study as a whole: SARS-CoV-2 specificity of the second-wave clones peaking on day 37 was not confirmed. Some responding clones were found in pre-infection memory, which suggests that pre-existing cross-reactive memory T cells took part in the SARS-CoV-2 response. Contracting CD4+ clones were located mainly in the CM and EM memory subsets, whereas CD8+ clones were found to be enriched in EMRA. Only a couple of mild cases were covered in the study, and larger cohorts including severe cases with pre-infection samples were considered necessary. Clones contracting from day 15 to 85 had balanced CD4/CD8 phenotypes, while a second wave expanding from day 15 to 37 was biased towards CD4+.

V is cut by 2 bases and J by 6 bases, and the space between the germline ends is 10 bases. Looking up the germline V gene yields CDR1 KGHSH and CDR2 LQKENI. From the cysteine up to the phenylalanine, the CDR3 has a length of 13 residues. The sequence is cut down to CDR3 DNA, 39 bases in frame from base 1. PBMCs were isolated by Ficoll-Paque density gradient centrifugation. Sequenced on an Illumina NovaSeq 6000. TCRalpha and TCRbeta cDNA libraries were built by 5'RACE with constant-segment primers, adding sample barcodes and unique molecular identifiers. RNA was extracted from every sample with Trizol reagent. Amplification of the libraries took two PCR steps, and the second step added a second sample barcode plus Illumina TruSeq adapters. Sequencing of libraries was performed on an Illumina NovaSeq with 2 x 150 bp paired-end reads. The authors' analysis ran thus. Reads were demultiplexed and collapsed into UMI-guided consensus sequences with migec v1.2.7. Using mixcr v2.1.11, the UMI consensuses were aligned to TRA and TRB V and J templates and assembled into clonotypes. A clonotype was counted as expanded or contracted only when both edgeR and NoisET called the clonotype significant, with the noise models trained on biological replicates. For edgeR calls, a false discovery rate-adjusted p below 0.01 and a log2 fold-change threshold of 1 were applied. As an exploratory analysis of dynamics, max-normalized trajectories of the 1000 most abundant clonotypes were examined with PCA combined with hierarchical clustering. Separately sequenced CD4+ and CD8+ repertoires were used to assign the CD4 or CD8 phenotype of responding clones. TCRdb reran the public reads through fastp at Q25 and MiXCR, keeping productive beta chains. Rows with one shared CDR3 protein collapse into an entry with the most common genes and DNA. The V and J calls shown here were made by TCRdb, not taken from the authors' results. The table for this sample lists 55,000 to 80,000 distinct CDR3 sequences; around 10% of them were counted only once. Approximately 1% of the sample is in the top ten clones.

This clonotype was counted only a few times. The antigen it binds to is not known. Per-base quality was not reported, and no clone a single base away is much larger than it. The receptor comes from a man between 18 and 29 years old who had mild COVID-19 (a few samples of this study predate the infection). The sample titles of this study are shuffled in the database, so cell type and time point are left out; the donor was told from shared clones. Sequencing used PBMCs or a T cell subset sorted from them (not recorded which). The chain was built from TRBV18 and TRBJ1-2; there is no confident call for the D gene. This receptor has the CDR3 CASSPDGLDGYTF. Read as DNA, the sequence is TGTGCCAGCTCACCAGACGGGCTGGATGGCTACACCTTC.